The 8 T cell receptor beta chains below were found in one sample sequenced in a study of blood T cells in healthy people across ages. A J-beta primer mix and a sample-barcoded 5' primer were used in a second PCR of about 7 to 12 cycles. TCRdb re-called the 5' RACE reads with MiXCR, one entry per CDR3 protein. Of more than 600,000 distinct CDR3 sequences in the sample, roughly 25% were seen once. These sequences were also reported in another study, on T cells of mothers and their children.

The sequencing sample was made of blood. The source is a boy younger than 18 in good health.

This clonotype came up a few times. V usage is TRBV7-3 and J usage is TRBJ2-3; D unresolved. CDR1 and CDR2 (germline): SGHTA, FQGTGA. The V gene lost 6 bases and the J gene lost 4 bases, with 11 bases spanning the gap. This CDR3 has 13 residues. The CDR3 is CASRTRPSDTQYF. The CDR3 DNA follows: TGTGCCAGCAGGACGAGGCCGTCAGATACGCAGTATTTT.

Concerning this clonotype itself: One end of the junction is discordant with germline, which a read error may explain. This rearrangement joins TRBV4-1 to TRBJ2-5, with 7 bases aligning to TRBD2. Matching the DNA end better, TRBJ2-1 makes the J call doubtful. Germline CDR1 reads MGHRA; CDR2 reads YSYEKL. This CDR3 has 15 residues. In DNA form, the CDR3 reads TGCGCCGGCAGCCAAGGGAGCGGGATGAGGAATGAGCAGTTCTTC. It translates to CAGSQGSGMRNEQFF.

Of note for this clonotype: One end of the junction fails to match germline, which may point to a read error. The chain links TRBV7-8 to TRBJ2-4; D not resolved. Germline V gene sequence: CDR1 SGHVS, CDR2 FQNEAQ. This CDR3 has 15 amino acids. This CDR3 is CASSSVSEEINIRYF. DNA of the CDR3: TGTGCCAGCAGCTCGGTCTCCGAGGAGATAAACATTCGGTACTTC.

The J gene is TRBJ2-5, the V gene TRBV18, with D uncertain. V lost 3 bases, J lost 5 bases, and 13 bases lay in between. This CDR3 has 14 amino acids. In germline, CDR1 is KGHSH, CDR2 LQKENI. Written as DNA, the CDR3 is TGTGCCAGCTCACCTACGGACGCAAGGGAGACCCAGTACTTC. This codes for CASSPTDARETQYF.

The genes are TRBV7-9 and TRBJ2-7; D may be TRBD2 (5 bases). The germline CDR1 and CDR2 sequences are SEHNR and FQNEAQ (reference sequence). The CDR3 runs to 15 residues. Trimming shortened V by 1 base and J by 0 bases, and 10 bases separated the two germline ends. The CDR3 spells CASSLVREYSYEQYF. The CDR3 DNA follows: TGTGCCAGCAGCTTAGTCCGGGAATACTCCTACGAGCAGTACTTC. The complete variable domain, with remaining parts taken from reference TRBV7-9 and TRBJ2-7, reads DTGVSQNPRHKITKRGQNVTFRCDPISEHNRLYWYRQTLGQGPEFLTYFQNEAQLEKSRLLSDRFSAERPKGSFSTLEIQRTEQGDSAMYLCASSLVREYSYEQYFGPGTRLTVT.

In its sample, this clonotype was seen a few times. This chain links TRBV6-2 or TRBV6-3 with TRBJ2-5, with D possibly TRBD2 on 6 matching bases. CDR3 length equals 14 residues. V was clipped by 2 bases and J by 2 bases, with 9 bases between them. Germline CDR1 MNHEY, CDR2 SVGEGT. Here the CDR3 reads CASSYVGGQETQYF. The CDR3 DNA reads TGTGCCAGCAGTTACGTCGGGGGACAAGAGACCCAGTACTTC.

In its sample, this clonotype was seen a few times. The chain links TRBV7-2 to TRBJ2-7, with a tentative D call TRBD2 (6 bases). The V gene lost 3 bases and the J gene lost 1 base, with 19 bases spanning the gap. The CDR3 is made up of 17 amino acids. The V gene's germline CDR1 is SGHTA and CDR2 FQGNSA. CDR3 DNA sequence: TGTGCCAGCAGCTTCCCAATCAACCGAAGCGGGTCCTACGAGCAGTACTTC. It specifies CASSFPINRSGSYEQYF.

This clonotype showed up just a few times. The chain links TRBV6-2 or TRBV6-3 to TRBJ1-5; TRBD1 matches 7 bases. This CDR3 is built from 13 residues. Germline V lookup: CDR1 MNHEY, CDR2 SVGEGT. V shed 7 bases and J 3 bases; nucleotides not matched to a gene: 3. Written as DNA, the CDR3 is TGTGCCAGCAAGGGACAGAACAATCAGCCCCAGCATTTT. It yields the protein CASKGQNNQPQHF.